This T cell receptor (beta chain) was sequenced for a study of identical twins. Addition of a universal primer site occurred through template switching, and cDNA carried unique molecular identifiers. TCRdb recomputed calls from the 5' RACE reads with MiXCR, one row per CDR3 protein. The sample lists around 470,000 distinct CDR3 sequences; 14% were seen once. General study results and limits: Twin-shared out-of-frame alpha sequences showed excess low generation probability.

As to this clonotype: Antigen: not known.

Germline lookup yields CDR1 SEHNR and CDR2 FQNEAQ (reference sequence). V dropped 1 base and J dropped 5; count of bases not matched to a gene: 8. This CDR3 comprises 17 residues. The sample was also linked to a second study, of yellow fever vaccine responses in identical twins.

The V call is TRBV7-9, the J call TRBJ2-5; 12 bases are shared with TRBD2. Sequencing was done on a sample of CD4+ T cells sorted from blood. The sequence came from a woman younger than 35 in good health. The chain's CDR3 is CASSLVRTSGIAETQYF. The CDR3 DNA sequence: TGTGCCAGCAGCTTAGTTCGGACTAGCGGGATTGCGGAGACCCAGTACTTC.